The T cell receptor beta chain under discussion was sequenced for a study of T-cell reconstitution after alpha-beta-depleted transplantation in children. This clonotype has a count of ten or more. Its specificity is unknown. Study results and caveats: About two months after transplant, alpha-beta T cells reportedly came from several hundred expanded graft clones. At day 60, the high TCRbeta diversity found in some patients originated from recipient T cells and thymic progenitors that had survived. T-cell counts and diversity at one year post-transplant came mainly from newly produced T cells.

Unique molecular identifiers were used to barcode this TCRbeta library. TCRdb re-called the PCR reads with MiXCR, one entry per CDR3 protein. This table holds around 440,000 distinct CDR3 sequences, roughly 10% found once. The specimen was PBMCs, collected before TCRalphabeta/CD19-depleted stem cell transplant. The receptor was derived from a child aged 2 to 10 with inherited bone marrow failure, due to receive a stem cell transplant.

The CDR3 loop is CASSPTDTDTQYF. Here the CDR3 DNA reads TGCGCCAGCAGCCCCACTGATACAGATACGCAGTATTTT. The chain joins TRBV5-1 to TRBJ2-3; no firm D call. CDR1 is SGHRS and CDR2 is YFSETQ in the germline V gene. The CDR3 is 13 amino acids. Between the trimmed V and J ends, which lost 4 bases and 3 bases, there was a span of 9 bases.